These 14 T cell receptor beta chains share one sample of origin, sequenced in a study of OX40 agonist ivuxolimab in advanced cancers. Some clones are missing from TCRdb's copy, which holds only in-frame ones; the method was immunoSEQ multiplex PCR. The sample records tens of thousands of clones, approximately 90% being singletons. The source was CD4+ or CD8+ T cells sorted from blood, collected in a trial of the OX40 agonist ivuxolimab. These receptors all stem from an adult with an advanced solid tumor such as melanoma, head and neck, liver or kidney cancer.

The V gene is TRBV19, the J gene TRBJ2-1, with D perhaps TRBD1 (5 bases). Trimming stripped 1 base from V and 12 bases from J, with 22 bases between. This CDR3 has 16 residues. CDR1 is LNHDA, CDR2 SQIVND, per germline (reference sequence). The CDR3 sequence: CASSIGGRRLDLGQFF. For the CDR3, the DNA is TGTGCCAGTAGTATAGGGGGCAGAAGGTTAGACCTTGGGCAGTTCTTC.

This chain uses TRBV2 with TRBJ1-1; TRBD1 matches at 9 bases. Per germline, CDR1 SNHLY and CDR2 FYNNEI. Trimming took 4 bases from V and 1 from J; bases not matched to a gene: 7. The CDR3 spans 16 residues. CDR3 coding DNA: TGTGCCAGCAGTGCTATCTTGACAGGGGGGAACACTGAAGCTTTCTTT. This sequence encodes CASSAILTGGNTEAFF.

This sequence joins TRBV7-9 and TRBJ1-2; tentative D call: TRBD1 (5 bases). V was clipped by 5 bases and J by 4 bases, with 11 bases between them. The CDR3 loop spans 13 amino acids. Germline CDR1 reads SEHNR; CDR2 reads FQNEAQ (reference sequence). The CDR3 region is CASSHDRFYGYTF. Here the CDR3 DNA reads TGTGCCAGCAGCCACGACAGATTCTATGGCTACACCTTC.

This sequence joins TRBV9 and TRBJ2-3; no clear D. Trimming shortened V by 0 bases and J by 4 bases, and 21 bases separated the two germline ends. The CDR3 spans 18 residues. Germline loops: CDR1 SGDLS, CDR2 YYNGEE. The CDR3 reads CASSVDRLDHSVADTQYF. In DNA, the CDR3 is TGTGCCAGCAGCGTAGATCGACTGGACCACTCCGTGGCAGATACGCAGTATTTT.

A few counts support this clone. The chain combines TRBV7-2 with TRBJ1-2; TRBD1 might be the D (5 bases). V shed 5 bases and J shed 4 bases, with 17 bases lying between them. CDR1 and CDR2 from the germline V gene are SGHTA and FQGNSA. The CDR3 runs to 15 residues. DNA of the CDR3: TGTGCCAGCAGCGCCCACCAGGGAAACTTCTATGGCTACACCTTC. Its translation is CASSAHQGNFYGYTF.

This chain links TRBV4-1 with TRBJ2-3, with D perhaps matching TRBD1 (6 bases). This CDR3 comprises 16 residues. Germline assignment: CDR1 MGHRA and CDR2 YSYEKL. Trimming removed 0 bases from V and 6 bases from J, with 16 bases in between. The CDR3 loop is CASSQDDRLRTDTQYF. CDR3 DNA sequence: TGCGCCAGCAGCCAAGATGACAGGCTGAGAACGGATACGCAGTATTTT.

The chain employs TRBV5-1 and TRBJ1-1; D uncertain. The V gene's germline CDR1 is SGHRS and CDR2 YFSETQ. CDR3 length equals 13 residues. V lost 0 bases to trimming and J lost 1 base, with 4 bases between them. CDR3 DNA sequence: TGCGCCAGCAGCTTGGCCAGGAACACTGAAGCTTTCTTT. Translation: CASSLARNTEAFF.

This clone was detected only a few times. This sequence joins TRBV7-8 and TRBJ2-1, with 12 bases matching TRBD2. CDR1 is SGHVS, CDR2 FQNEAQ, per germline. The CDR3 sequence is 16 residues long. J was trimmed by 8 bases and V by 0 bases; bases with no gene match: 5. CDR3 protein: CASSLAPSGGADEQFF. The CDR3 nucleotides read TGTGCCAGCAGCTTAGCCCCTAGCGGGGGGGCTGATGAGCAGTTCTTC.

The chain couples TRBV5-6 to TRBJ1-4; D unresolved. V was cut by 1 base and J by 7 bases, with 8 bases left in between. Germline V lookup: CDR1 SGHDT, CDR2 YYEEEE. The CDR3 contains 13 residues. This chain's CDR3 is CASSLIRTEKLFF. CDR3 bases: TGTGCCAGCAGCTTGATTCGGACTGAAAAACTGTTTTTT.

J is TRBJ2-1 and V is TRBV5-1; a possible D gene is TRBD2 (5 bases). With 0 bases removed from V and 4 bases from J, the gap between germline ends came to 8 bases. The length of the CDR3 is 14 residues. Germline lookup yields CDR1 SGHRS and CDR2 YFSETQ. The CDR3 reads CASSLGRLYNEQFF. The DNA of the CDR3 is TGCGCCAGCAGCTTGGGGAGGCTGTACAATGAGCAGTTCTTC. The full variable domain, completed using reference TRBV5-1 and TRBJ2-1, is KAGVTQTPRYLIKTRGQQVTLSCSPISGHRSVSWYQQTPGQGLQFLFEYFSETQRNKGNFPGRFSGRQFSNSRSEMNVSTLELGDSALYLCASSLGRLYNEQFFGPGTRLTVL.

A few counts support this clone. The chain combines TRBV7-9 with TRBJ2-5; 13 nucleotides agree with TRBD2. The CDR3 consists of 15 residues. J gave up 5 bases and V 5 bases, and 5 bases lay outside the gene matches. Germline CDR1 SEHNR, CDR2 FQNEAQ (reference sequence). CDR3 nucleotides: TGTGCCAGCAGCCGCGGGACTAGCGGGGTTGAGACCCAGTACTTC. Its protein product is CASSRGTSGVETQYF.

This clone was seen a single time. The chain couples TRBV14 to TRBJ2-7; perhaps TRBD2 as D (6 bases). The CDR3 is made up of 15 amino acids. V was pared by 4 bases and J by 1 base, with 14 bases between. CDR1 SGHDN and CDR2 FVKESK come from the germline V gene. CDR3 amino acids: CASSPASRGSYEQYF. CDR3 coding DNA: TGTGCCAGCAGCCCAGCTTCCCGGGGGTCCTACGAGCAGTACTTC.

The chain carries TRBV21-1 and TRBJ1-2. TRBV21-1 is an annotated pseudogene. The CDR3 sequence is 16 residues long. The CDR3 coding sequence is TGTGCCAGCAGCAAAGCGCCCCAATATACTAACTATGGCTACACCTTC. Its translation: CASSKAPQYTNYGYTF.

This chain connects TRBV2 to TRBJ2-5; 7 positions agree with TRBD1. The CDR3 consists of 14 residues. V trimming: 3 bases; J trimming: 5 bases; junction bases outside the gene matches: 6. Germline V gene data show CDR1 as SNHLY and CDR2 as FYNNEI. The CDR3 nucleotides read TGTGCCAGCAGTGAGCAGGGGGTAGGCGAGACCCAGTACTTC. Translation: CASSEQGVGETQYF. Supplemented by reference TRBV2 and TRBJ2-5, the full variable domain reads EPEVTQTPSHQVTQMGQEVILRCVPISNHLYFYWYRQILGQKVEFLVSFYNNEISEKSEIFDDQFSVERPDGSNFTLKIRSTKLEDSAMYFCASSEQGVGETQYFGPGTRLLVL.